This T cell receptor (beta chain) was identified in a study of blood T cell repertoires in COVID-19. In the study overall: Whether acute or convalescent, the COVID-19 samples came from the United States, Italy and Spain. PBMCs, B-cell-depleted T cells, or T cells provided the cDNA or gDNA that made up the material.

Authors' processing steps: Reference gene primer amplification in the assay estimated nucleated cell counts. The table came from immunoSEQ multiplex PCR; TCRdb's copy has only in-frame clones and leaves some out. For V, J and clone size, that table is used; D and trimming come from the DNA. The sample records a few hundred thousand clones, around nine tenths being singletons. The V end was cut by 0 bases, the J end by 6 bases, with 15 bases between. This CDR3 has 15 residues. Germline loops: CDR1 SGDLS, CDR2 YYNGEE. V gene TRBV9 combines with J gene TRBJ1-2, with D tentatively TRBD1 (5 bases). The sample was PBMCs or T cells enriched from blood (not recorded which). The sequence was obtained from a woman between 25 and 40 years old who had been exposed to COVID-19. CDR3 region: CASSVVISGQDGYTF. The DNA for the CDR3 is TGTGCCAGCAGCGTAGTAATCTCAGGGCAAGATGGCTACACCTTC.